This is a list of T cell receptor beta chains from one sample in a study of T-cell memory formation after mild COVID-19. TCRdb fed the 5' RACE reads into MiXCR, producing one record per CDR3 protein. This table holds some 210,000 distinct CDR3 sequences, about 18% found once. Specimen: PBMCs or a T cell subset sorted from them (not recorded which). These receptor sequences come from an adult woman who had mild COVID-19 (a few samples of this study predate the infection). Cell type and time point are not known. CDR3s include the opening cysteine and the closing phenylalanine or tryptophan. The D gene is left open where the match is weak. The size entry is marked missing in some rows and otherwise reads once, few, many or a size class.

V gene	clone size	D gene	J gene	CDR3 DNA	CDR3 protein
TRBV5-1	few	.	TRBJ2-2	TGCGCCAGCAGCTTGGAGGTAGCCCCTAATACCGGGGAGCTGTTTTTT	CASSLEVAPNTGELFF
TRBV6-1	few	.	TRBJ1-3	TGTGCCAGCAGGGAGGCGGGAACTGGAAACACCATATATTTT	CASREAGTGNTIYF
TRBV2	.	TRBD1	TRBJ1-2	TGTGCCAGCAGCATACAGGGGCCCGGGGGAGGATATGGCTACACCTTC	CASSIQGPGGGYGYTF
TRBV12-3/TRBV12-4	.	TRBD1	TRBJ1-1	TGTGCCAGCAGTTTTAGGGGGCGCAACACTGAAGCTTTCTTT	CASSFRGRNTEAFF
TRBV5-1	.	TRBD1	TRBJ1-2	TGCGCCAGCAGCCCGGACAGGGGGAGAGGCTACACCTTC	CASSPDRGRGYTF
TRBV7-9	many	.	TRBJ1-1	TGTGCCAGCAGCCCCATAAAGGGCACTGAAGCTTTCTTT	CASSPIKGTEAFF
TRBV7-2	.	TRBD1	TRBJ1-2	TGTGCCAGCAGCTCCCCTGGACAGGGGGCCTATGGCTACACCTTC	CASSSPGQGAYGYTF
TRBV24-1	few	.	TRBJ2-5	TGTGCCACCAGTGATTTGTTCAGCAAAGAGACCCAGTACTTC	CATSDLFSKETQYF
TRBV4-1	.	.	TRBJ2-5	TGCGCCAGCAGCCATCCTCTTCGGGAGGAGACCCAGTACTTC	CASSHPLREETQYF
TRBV2	.	TRBD1	TRBJ1-1	TGTGCCAGCGTCGACAGGGGGTCGGGCACTGAAGCTTTCTTT	CASVDRGSGTEAFF
TRBV5-1	few	.	TRBJ2-3	TGCGCCAGCAGTGGACCCCAAACAGATACGCAGTATTTT	CASSGPQTDTQYF
TRBV29-1	.	.	TRBJ2-5	TGCAGCGTTGGGCGCAAGGAGACCCAGTACTTC	CSVGRKETQYF
TRBV29-1	.	.	TRBJ2-2	TGCAGCGCCAGGGTCGGTGGCACCGGGGAGCTGTTTTTT	CSARVGGTGELFF
TRBV7-9	.	.	TRBJ1-5	TGTGCCAGCAGCTTAGATGGGGGGAGTCAGCCCCAGCATTTT	CASSLDGGSQPQHF
TRBV6-6	few	.	TRBJ2-7	TGTGCCAGCAGTTCGCCAGGGTTACGCTACGAGCAGTACTTC	CASSSPGLRYEQYF
TRBV6-5	few	.	TRBJ1-1	TGTGCCAGCATACACTGGGGGGTAGAAGCTTTCTTT	CASIHWGVEAFF
TRBV12-3/TRBV12-4	.	.	TRBJ2-5	TGTGCCAGCAGCTCTGGCCGAAAGCGGAGAGAGACCCAGTACTTC	CASSSGRKRRETQYF
TRBV7-8	.	.	TRBJ2-2	TGTGCCAGCAGCCAAACGACTAGGGGGGAGCTGTTTTTT	CASSQTTRGELFF
TRBV29-1	.	.	TRBJ2-7	TGCAGCGTTGAGAAGGGCTACGAGCAGTACTTC	CSVEKGYEQYF
TRBV20-1	many	.	TRBJ2-1	TGCAGTGCTACAGACACCTACAATGAGCAGTTCTTC	CSATDTYNEQFF
TRBV7-3	.	TRBD2	TRBJ2-3	TGTGCCAGCAGCTTAAGCGGACTAGCGGGGGGGCGCGTGACAGATACGCAGTATTTT	CASSLSGLAGGRVTDTQYF
TRBV29-1	.	.	TRBJ1-1	TGCAGCGTTGAAGATCGGGGGAGTAGGGGCCTGAACACTGAAGCTTTCTTT	CSVEDRGSRGLNTEAFF
TRBV20-1	few	.	TRBJ2-3	TGCAGTGCTATCTTGCTGGGGGATACGCAGTATTTT	CSAILLGDTQYF
TRBV7-2	.	.	TRBJ2-1	TGTGCCAGCAGCTTAGGCAGGAACGATGAGCAGTTCTTC	CASSLGRNDEQFF
TRBV25-1	few	.	TRBJ2-7	TGTGCCAGCAAAACAGAATCCTACGAGCAGTACTTC	CASKTESYEQYF
TRBV11-2	few	TRBD2	TRBJ2-1	TGTGCCAGCAGCTCATGGACTAGCGGGTGGGGAATATACAATGAGCAGTTCTTC	CASSSWTSGWGIYNEQFF
TRBV11-2	.	.	TRBJ2-7	TGTGCCAGCAGCTTGGCGTCACTAGTCTCCACCTCCTCCTACGAGCAGTACTTC	CASSLASLVSTSSYEQYF
TRBV6-2/TRBV6-3	.	.	TRBJ1-5	TGTGCCAGCAGTTACACCGGGCTGGCCTATCAGCCCCAGCATTTT	CASSYTGLAYQPQHF
TRBV2	few	TRBD2	TRBJ2-1	TGTGCCAGCAGATTTCGGTTGATAGCGGGAGGGAAGGGGACCTACAATGAGCAGTTCTTC	CASRFRLIAGGKGTYNEQFF
TRBV10-3	.	TRBD1	TRBJ2-7	TGTGCCATCAGTGAGTCGCGGGACAGGGGTAACGAGCAGTACTTC	CAISESRDRGNEQYF
TRBV7-2	few	TRBD1	TRBJ1-2	TGTGCCAGCAGCTTTAGGGGGCTAGAGGGCTACACCTTC	CASSFRGLEGYTF
TRBV9	.	TRBD2	TRBJ2-1	TGTGCCAGCAGCGGTAGCGGGAGGGTTTACAATGAGCAGTTCTTC	CASSGSGRVYNEQFF
TRBV6-5	once	.	TRBJ1-1	TGTGCCAGCAGTTATAGGGGGACATGGTTTTGGAACACTGAAGCTTTCTTT	CASSYRGTWFWNTEAFF
TRBV5-1	few	TRBD2	TRBJ2-2	TGCGCCAGCAGCCCGGGACTAGCGGGGGCTTCCGGGGAGCTGTTTTTT	CASSPGLAGASGELFF
TRBV14	few	TRBD1	TRBJ2-7	TGTGCCAGCAGCCCCCTCGACAGGGCCTACGAGCAGTACTTC	CASSPLDRAYEQYF
TRBV28	.	TRBD1	TRBJ2-2	TGTGCCAGCAGTCCGGGACAGAGGAACACCGGGGAGCTGTTTTTT	CASSPGQRNTGELFF
TRBV12-3/TRBV12-4	.	.	TRBJ2-1	TGTGCCAGCAGTTTCAACAGAAACTCCTACAATGAGCAGTTCTTC	CASSFNRNSYNEQFF
TRBV9	.	.	TRBJ2-2	TGTGCCAGCAGCGTCCGAAGTCACGGGGCCGGGGAGCTGTTTTTT	CASSVRSHGAGELFF
TRBV6-5	.	TRBD2	TRBJ2-7	TGTGCCAGCCGCGGGGGACTCTCCTACGAGCAGTACTTC	CASRGGLSYEQYF
TRBV20-1	few	TRBD2	TRBJ2-1	TGCAGTGCTAGAATGCTAGCGGGAGGGGTAGGTGAGCAGTTCTTC	CSARMLAGGVGEQFF
TRBV6-5	.	.	TRBJ1-1	TGTGCCAGCAGTGACCCACGTGAGGGGAACACTGAAGCTTTCTTT	CASSDPREGNTEAFF
TRBV6-2/TRBV6-3	.	.	TRBJ2-7	TGTGCCAGCAGCACGTCCGGGACACTGTTCGAGCAGTACTTC	CASSTSGTLFEQYF
TRBV4-2	.	.	TRBJ1-3	TGTGCCAGCAGCCAAGACGGGGGGCCCACCTCTGGAAACACCATATATTTT	CASSQDGGPTSGNTIYF
TRBV15	.	TRBD1	TRBJ1-1	TGTGCCACCCGACGCACAGGGGAAGGCGCTGAAGCTTTCTTT	CATRRTGEGAEAFF
TRBV24-1	.	.	TRBJ2-3	TGTGCCACCAGTGATCTGCCGGACAGCCGAACCGGCACAGATACGCAGTATTTT	CATSDLPDSRTGTDTQYF
TRBV2	few	.	TRBJ2-3	TGTGCCAGCAGTGATGGGGGAACAGATACGCAGTATTTT	CASSDGGTDTQYF
TRBV7-2	once	.	TRBJ2-1	TGTGCCAGCAGCTTAGGGCGGTGGGCCTACAATGAGCAGTTCTTC	CASSLGRWAYNEQFF
TRBV7-6	.	.	TRBJ2-1	TGTGCCAGCAGCCGTTCCGGGACTCACAATGAGCAGTTCTTC	CASSRSGTHNEQFF
TRBV11-2	.	TRBD2	TRBJ2-1	TGTGCCAGCAGGTCGATCGGGACTAGCGGGATGTATGAGCAGTTCTTC	CASRSIGTSGMYEQFF
TRBV7-3	.	.	TRBJ1-6	TGTGCCAGCAGCCTGGGTCATTATAATTCACCCCTCCACTTT	CASSLGHYNSPLHF
TRBV9	few	.	TRBJ1-1	TGTGCCAGCAGCGTAGCCGGGGGACAAGGGACTGAAGCTTTCTTT	CASSVAGGQGTEAFF
TRBV4-2	.	.	TRBJ1-4	TGTGCCAGCAGCCAAGAGGGAGGGGGTAGGGAAAAACTGTTTTTT	CASSQEGGGREKLFF
TRBV4-1	.	.	TRBJ2-3	TGCGCCAGCAGCCAATTGGGGACATTCACAGATACGCAGTATTTT	CASSQLGTFTDTQYF
TRBV4-1	.	.	TRBJ1-1	TGCGCCAGCAGCCAAGATTCGCGGATGATGAACACTGAAGCTTTCTTT	CASSQDSRMMNTEAFF
TRBV12-3/TRBV12-4	.	.	TRBJ1-2	TGTGCCAGCAGTTATGGCACAGGAAACTATGGCTACACCTTC	CASSYGTGNYGYTF
TRBV11-2	.	.	TRBJ2-5	TGTGCCAGAACTCGAGGGGGAGAGACCCAGTACTTC	CARTRGGETQYF
TRBV5-8	.	.	TRBJ1-2	TGTGCCAGCAGCTTGTCACTATCGAGTTCCCACTATGGCTACACCTTC	CASSLSLSSSHYGYTF